This T cell receptor beta chain was recorded in a study of beta chain features in type 1 diabetes. Study conclusions and caveats: TCRB CDR3s from Type 1 diabetes patients were moderately but significantly shorter in all four CD4+ subsets. Although PCR might favor shorter templates, it would do so equally in patients and controls.

The CDR3 length is 13 residues. V lost 8 bases to trimming and J lost 5 bases, with 15 bases between them. The germline V gene has CDR1 SGHTA and CDR2 FQGNSA. This clone showed up just a few times. The antigen is undetermined. The study reverse transcribed the entire isolated RNA, so it sequenced expressed TCRB transcripts. TCRdb's copy holds only in-frame clones and misses some; the assay was immunoSEQ multiplex PCR. This table has around 130,000 clones, approximately 9% appearing once. Sorted CD4+ subsets: naive, central memory, regulatory, stem cell-like memory (CD45RO/CCR7/CD25/CD127/CD95/CD27 panel). Sorted populations all exceeded 95% purity.

V usage is TRBV7-2 and J usage is TRBJ1-1; TRBD1 is a possible D gene (6 bases). The sequence came from a man aged 25 to 40 with type 1 diabetes. What was sequenced was central memory CD4+ T cells from blood. The DNA of the CDR3 is TGTGCCAGCCAAATACACAGGGATACTGAAGCTTTCTTT. Protein sequence: CASQIHRDTEAFF.